Listed below are T cell receptor beta chains from one sample, sequenced in a study of identifying expanded T cells in peripheral blood. Assay: immunoSEQ multiplex PCR; the TCRdb copy retains only in-frame clones and omits some. The data show approximately 100,000 clones, with around 85% seen just once and about 15% held by the top ten. The sample was blood. The origin of the receptors is a person aged 18-70 years in good health. Both conserved end residues are part of each CDR3. Fields, in order: J gene, D gene, V gene, clone size, CDR3 protein. D genes are given only for firm matches. Where a row states a size, it is once, few, many or the class of an expanded clone; other rows omit it.

>TRBJ2-5|TRBD2|TRBV2|-
CASLPPRGGRETQYF
>TRBJ2-7|-|TRBV28|-
CASSYPLTPSYEQYF
>TRBJ1-3|-|TRBV10-1|-
CASSESNGPGNTIYF
>TRBJ1-1|-|TRBV6-6|-
CASRSGGGLRAEAFF
>TRBJ1-1|TRBD1|TRBV5-4|-
CASSPGTDPAFSAFF
>TRBJ2-3|-|TRBV11-3|-
CASSLGGATDTQYF
>TRBJ1-2|-|TRBV28|-
CASSFTSTGGYTF
>TRBJ2-2|-|TRBV19|once
CASSGPSYTGELFF
>TRBJ2-3|TRBD2|TRBV7-2|-
CASSPSGGDTQYF
>TRBJ2-1|TRBD1|TRBV5-1|-
CASSNSGTGYRASYNEQFF
>TRBJ1-2|TRBD1|TRBV19|once
CATGDRATGGYTF
>TRBJ1-1|-|TRBV6-5|-
CASSYRGPRNTEAFF
>TRBJ1-2|-|TRBV19|-
CASSVDGLYGYTF
>TRBJ2-3|-|TRBV4-3|-
CASSQGASSPDTQYF
>TRBJ2-1|TRBD2|TRBV27|-
CASTEGLGLNEQFF
>TRBJ2-7|-|TRBV19|-
CASSVAPGTATYEQYF
>TRBJ2-7|-|TRBV27|-
CASSSSYEQYF
>TRBJ2-6|-|TRBV2|-
CASSESPGANVLTF
>TRBJ2-7|TRBD1|TRBV7-2|-
CASSRPGQGTYEQYF
>TRBJ2-3|TRBD1|TRBV6-1|-
CASSEPVGQGHTQYF
>TRBJ1-2|TRBD1|TRBV4-1|few
CASSHRQGGGYTF
>TRBJ1-1|-|TRBV7-9|once
CASSYFVGTEAFF
>TRBJ1-1|-|TRBV7-9|once
CASSFQYGTEAFF
>TRBJ2-7|-|TRBV7-9|-
CASSFEGGTYEQYF
>TRBJ2-3|TRBD2|TRBV6-1|-
CASSETSGESTDTQYF
>TRBJ2-5|-|TRBV18|-
CASSPPTNMETQYF
>TRBJ1-2|-|TRBV2|-
CASSPDGPYGYTF
>TRBJ2-3|-|TRBV27|-
CASSNPRGTDTQYF
>TRBJ2-1|TRBD2|TRBV19|-
CASSTSGDSYNEQFF
>TRBJ2-7|TRBD1|TRBV5-1|-
CASSPDRGQYGEQYF
>TRBJ2-3|-|TRBV6-4|-
CASSVTQGNTQYF
>TRBJ1-6|-|TRBV4-3|-
CASSQDSRGPNSPLHF
>TRBJ1-1|TRBD1|TRBV6-5|once
CASIRQGNTEAFF
>TRBJ2-6|-|TRBV28|-
CASKFITGANVLTF